These T cell receptor beta chains were read from a single sample in a study of shared clonotypes between healthy human individuals. Repertoires were generated with immunoSEQ multiplex PCR, while TCRdb's copy carries only in-frame clones and drops some. The sample shows 560,000 or so clones, about 95% of them seen only once. Sequencing used naive CD8+ T cells sorted from blood. These TCRs come from a woman aged 30 to 39 in good health. The CDR3 runs from the conserved cysteine through the conserved F or W. The order of the fields is CDR3 protein, CDR3 DNA, J gene, clone size, D gene, V gene. D genes are given only for firm matches. Expanded clones get a size class; other rows say once, few or many, or leave the size out.

CDR3aa: CAISESKGAGDGYTF; CDR3nt: TGTGCCATCAGTGAGTCGAAAGGGGCTGGGGATGGCTACACCTTC; j_gene: TRBJ1-2; abundance: once; d_gene: .; v_gene: TRBV10-3
CDR3aa: CASSFTGGREQFF; CDR3nt: TGTGCCAGCAGTTTTACGGGAGGGCGGGAGCAGTTCTTC; j_gene: TRBJ2-1; abundance: .; d_gene: TRBD2; v_gene: TRBV27
CDR3aa: CASNGRGSKNIQYF; CDR3nt: TGTGCCAGTAACGGCCGGGGTTCCAAAAACATTCAGTACTTC; j_gene: TRBJ2-4; abundance: .; d_gene: .; v_gene: TRBV19
CDR3aa: CASSSTWEHNQPQHF; CDR3nt: TGTGCCAGCAGTTCGACATGGGAACATAATCAGCCCCAGCATTTT; j_gene: TRBJ1-5; abundance: .; d_gene: .; v_gene: TRBV28
CDR3aa: CSVEDGRKAFF; CDR3nt: TGCAGCGTTGAGGACGGGAGAAAAGCTTTCTTT; j_gene: TRBJ1-1; abundance: once; d_gene: .; v_gene: TRBV29-1
CDR3aa: CASSSSVGSPLHF; CDR3nt: TGTGCCAGCAGCTCCTCCGTCGGTTCACCCCTCCACTTT; j_gene: TRBJ1-6; abundance: .; d_gene: .; v_gene: TRBV11-2
CDR3aa: CASSLVPGTVETQYF; CDR3nt: TGTGCCAGCAGCTTAGTGCCGGGGACGGTAGAGACCCAGTACTTC; j_gene: TRBJ2-5; abundance: .; d_gene: .; v_gene: TRBV7-6
CDR3aa: CASSELSAGGWGTGELFF; CDR3nt: TGTGCCAGCAGTGAATTGTCGGCGGGAGGGTGGGGCACCGGGGAGCTGTTTTTT; j_gene: TRBJ2-2; abundance: .; d_gene: TRBD2; v_gene: TRBV2
CDR3aa: CASSYAGSRTEAFF; CDR3nt: TGTGCCAGCAGTTACGCAGGGTCGAGGACTGAAGCTTTCTTT; j_gene: TRBJ1-1; abundance: .; d_gene: .; v_gene: TRBV6-5
CDR3aa: CASSLGLNTEAFF; CDR3nt: TGTGCCAGCAGCTTAGGTTTGAACACTGAAGCTTTCTTT; j_gene: TRBJ1-1; abundance: .; d_gene: .; v_gene: TRBV13
CDR3aa: CASSILSGGFWEQFF; CDR3nt: TGTGCCAGTAGTATACTTAGCGGAGGGTTCTGGGAGCAGTTCTTC; j_gene: TRBJ2-1; abundance: .; d_gene: .; v_gene: TRBV19
CDR3aa: CASSAINSYEQYF; CDR3nt: TGTGCCAGCAGTGCCATAAACTCCTACGAGCAGTACTTC; j_gene: TRBJ2-7; abundance: .; d_gene: .; v_gene: TRBV28
CDR3aa: CASSYQGDTEAFF; CDR3nt: TGTGCCAGCAGCTATCAGGGGGACACTGAAGCTTTCTTT; j_gene: TRBJ1-1; abundance: .; d_gene: TRBD1; v_gene: TRBV13
CDR3aa: CASGFDQGGDTEAFF; CDR3nt: TGTGCTAGTGGTTTTGATCAGGGAGGAGACACTGAAGCTTTCTTT; j_gene: TRBJ1-1; abundance: .; d_gene: .; v_gene: TRBV12-5
CDR3aa: CASSSGTETTFYNEQFF; CDR3nt: TGTGCCAGCAGTTCGGGGACAGAGACAACCTTCTACAATGAGCAGTTCTTC; j_gene: TRBJ2-1; abundance: .; d_gene: TRBD1; v_gene: TRBV28
CDR3aa: CASSLERGGNEQFF; CDR3nt: TGTGCCAGCAGCTTAGAGAGGGGGGGCAATGAGCAGTTCTTC; j_gene: TRBJ2-1; abundance: .; d_gene: .; v_gene: TRBV7-9
CDR3aa: CASSFRVSGDTQYF; CDR3nt: TGTGCCAGCAGCTTTAGGGTTTCGGGAGATACGCAGTATTTT; j_gene: TRBJ2-3; abundance: .; d_gene: .; v_gene: TRBV28
CDR3aa: CASSAVAGSYEQYF; CDR3nt: TGTGCCAGCAGCGCCGTAGCGGGATCCTACGAGCAGTACTTC; j_gene: TRBJ2-7; abundance: .; d_gene: TRBD2; v_gene: TRBV9
CDR3aa: CAISESGVYRGITEAFF; CDR3nt: TGTGCCATCAGTGAGTCGGGGGTATACAGGGGGATCACTGAAGCTTTCTTT; j_gene: TRBJ1-1; abundance: .; d_gene: TRBD1; v_gene: TRBV10-3
CDR3aa: CASSDAPWGDRENGGQPQHF; CDR3nt: TGTGCCAGCAGTGATGCTCCCTGGGGGGACAGGGAGAACGGGGGTCAGCCCCAGCATTTT; j_gene: TRBJ1-5; abundance: .; d_gene: TRBD1; v_gene: TRBV2
CDR3aa: CASSLTENTGELFF; CDR3nt: TGTGCCAGCAGCTTAACAGAGAACACCGGGGAGCTGTTTTTT; j_gene: TRBJ2-2; abundance: .; d_gene: .; v_gene: TRBV5-4
CDR3aa: CASSQEGQHNEQFF; CDR3nt: TGCGCCAGCAGCCAAGAGGGCCAACACAATGAGCAGTTCTTC; j_gene: TRBJ2-1; abundance: .; d_gene: .; v_gene: TRBV4-1
CDR3aa: CASRLGVGTDTQYF; CDR3nt: TGCGCCAGCCGGTTGGGGGTTGGCACAGATACGCAGTATTTT; j_gene: TRBJ2-3; abundance: once; d_gene: .; v_gene: TRBV10-2
CDR3aa: CASSETGLANYGYTF; CDR3nt: TGTGCCAGCAGTGAAACAGGTTTAGCTAACTATGGCTACACCTTC; j_gene: TRBJ1-2; abundance: .; d_gene: .; v_gene: TRBV6-1
CDR3aa: CAAGEVSAYEQYF; CDR3nt: TGTGCCGCGGGAGAGGTATCTGCCTACGAGCAGTACTTC; j_gene: TRBJ2-7; abundance: .; d_gene: TRBD2; v_gene: TRBV15
CDR3aa: CASSDGPWGGAEAFF; CDR3nt: TGTGCCAGCAGTGATGGACCTTGGGGAGGTGCTGAAGCTTTCTTT; j_gene: TRBJ1-1; abundance: .; d_gene: .; v_gene: TRBV2
CDR3aa: CASSWRGQGQETQYF; CDR3nt: TGTGCCAGCAGCTGGAGGGGACAGGGGCAAGAGACCCAGTACTTC; j_gene: TRBJ2-5; abundance: .; d_gene: TRBD1; v_gene: TRBV5-4
CDR3aa: CASSLLLAGGVNEQFF; CDR3nt: TGTGCCAGCAGTCTGCTTCTAGCGGGAGGCGTCAATGAGCAGTTCTTC; j_gene: TRBJ2-1; abundance: .; d_gene: TRBD2; v_gene: TRBV27
CDR3aa: CASGTGGSAEAFF; CDR3nt: TGTGCCAGCGGGACAGGGGGCAGTGCTGAAGCTTTCTTT; j_gene: TRBJ1-1; abundance: .; d_gene: TRBD1; v_gene: TRBV28
CDR3aa: CAISGQGTIYEQFF; CDR3nt: TGTGCCATCAGCGGACAGGGAACGATCTATGAGCAGTTCTTC; j_gene: TRBJ2-1; abundance: .; d_gene: TRBD1; v_gene: TRBV10-3
CDR3aa: CASSVTSGGQETQYF; CDR3nt: TGTGCCAGTAGTGTGACTAGCGGAGGCCAAGAGACCCAGTACTTC; j_gene: TRBJ2-5; abundance: .; d_gene: TRBD2; v_gene: TRBV19
CDR3aa: CASSDWGLQNQETQYF; CDR3nt: TGTGCCAGCAGCGACTGGGGACTACAGAATCAAGAGACCCAGTACTTC; j_gene: TRBJ2-5; abundance: .; d_gene: TRBD2; v_gene: TRBV2
CDR3aa: CASSPSPGLAYYEQYF; CDR3nt: TGTGCCAGCTCACCTTCGCCGGGACTAGCTTACTACGAGCAGTACTTC; j_gene: TRBJ2-7; abundance: .; d_gene: TRBD2; v_gene: TRBV18
CDR3aa: CASSTPGGVVGNYEQYF; CDR3nt: TGTGCCAGCAGCACGCCGGGGGGAGTGGTCGGAAACTACGAGCAGTACTTC; j_gene: TRBJ2-7; abundance: .; d_gene: TRBD2; v_gene: TRBV11-1
CDR3aa: CASSLCCQGKGQPQHF; CDR3nt: TGTGCCAGCAGTTTATGTTGCCAGGGGAAGGGCCAGCCCCAGCATTTT; j_gene: TRBJ1-5; abundance: .; d_gene: .; v_gene: TRBV28
CDR3aa: CASSEAEDQEKLFF; CDR3nt: TGTGCCAGCAGTGAGGCGGAAGATCAGGAAAAACTGTTTTTT; j_gene: TRBJ1-4; abundance: few; d_gene: .; v_gene: TRBV2
CDR3aa: CASSPLAGGPLAGELFF; CDR3nt: TGTGCCAGCAGCCCACTAGCGGGAGGGCCTTTAGCCGGGGAGCTGTTTTTT; j_gene: TRBJ2-2; abundance: .; d_gene: TRBD2; v_gene: TRBV7-9
CDR3aa: CASSVPMSGRAAWSSYNEQFF; CDR3nt: TGTGCCAGCAGTGTCCCTATGTCCGGGAGGGCGGCGTGGAGCTCCTACAATGAGCAGTTCTTC; j_gene: TRBJ2-1; abundance: .; d_gene: TRBD2; v_gene: TRBV28
CDR3aa: CASSLGQGIADTQYF; CDR3nt: TGTGCCAGCAGTCTTGGACAGGGGATTGCAGATACGCAGTATTTT; j_gene: TRBJ2-3; abundance: .; d_gene: TRBD1; v_gene: TRBV13
CDR3aa: CASSHSDTEAFF; CDR3nt: TGTGCCAGCAGCCACAGTGACACTGAAGCTTTCTTT; j_gene: TRBJ1-1; abundance: .; d_gene: .; v_gene: TRBV5-6
CDR3aa: CASSLGGNEQFF; CDR3nt: TGTGCCAGCAGCTTAGGCGGCAATGAGCAGTTCTTC; j_gene: TRBJ2-1; abundance: once; d_gene: .; v_gene: TRBV13
CDR3aa: CASSQEGVQETQYF; CDR3nt: TGTGCCAGCAGCCAAGAAGGAGTACAAGAGACCCAGTACTTC; j_gene: TRBJ2-5; abundance: .; d_gene: .; v_gene: TRBV4-2
CDR3aa: CASSLDRDVPETQYF; CDR3nt: TGTGCCAGCAGCTTAGACAGGGACGTTCCGGAGACCCAGTACTTC; j_gene: TRBJ2-5; abundance: .; d_gene: TRBD1; v_gene: TRBV5-4
CDR3aa: CASSGLAGVGETQYF; CDR3nt: TGTGCCAGCAGCGGGCTAGCGGGAGTTGGAGAGACCCAGTACTTC; j_gene: TRBJ2-5; abundance: .; d_gene: TRBD2; v_gene: TRBV7-9
CDR3aa: CASKGGYEQYF; CDR3nt: TGCGCCAGCAAGGGCGGCTACGAGCAGTACTTC; j_gene: TRBJ2-7; abundance: .; d_gene: .; v_gene: TRBV10-2
CDR3aa: CASSPRQGSNYGYTF; CDR3nt: TGCGCCAGCAGCCCCAGACAGGGATCGAACTATGGCTACACCTTC; j_gene: TRBJ1-2; abundance: .; d_gene: TRBD1; v_gene: TRBV4-1
CDR3aa: CASSPTGYASYEQYF; CDR3nt: TGTGCCAGCAGTCCTACAGGATATGCCTCCTACGAGCAGTACTTC; j_gene: TRBJ2-7; abundance: .; d_gene: .; v_gene: TRBV27
CDR3aa: CASSSDHYGYTF; CDR3nt: TGTGCCAGCAGTTCCGACCACTATGGCTACACCTTC; j_gene: TRBJ1-2; abundance: .; d_gene: .; v_gene: TRBV27
CDR3aa: CASSLLGLAGVEQFF; CDR3nt: TGTGCCAGCAGTTTATTGGGACTAGCGGGAGTCGAGCAGTTCTTC; j_gene: TRBJ2-1; abundance: once; d_gene: TRBD2; v_gene: TRBV27
CDR3aa: CASRPGLAGGTWEQFF; CDR3nt: TGTGCCAGTCGTCCGGGACTAGCGGGGGGTACGTGGGAGCAGTTCTTC; j_gene: TRBJ2-1; abundance: once; d_gene: TRBD2; v_gene: TRBV19
CDR3aa: CASSQPGFSHTGELFF; CDR3nt: TGTGCCAGCAGCCAACCGGGATTCTCACACACCGGGGAGCTGTTTTTT; j_gene: TRBJ2-2; abundance: .; d_gene: .; v_gene: TRBV5-4
CDR3aa: CASSSPRNPDTQYF; CDR3nt: TGTGCCAGCAGTTCCCCTCGGAACCCAGATACGCAGTATTTT; j_gene: TRBJ2-3; abundance: .; d_gene: .; v_gene: TRBV27
CDR3aa: CASSQERAKETQYF; CDR3nt: TGCGCCAGCAGCCAAGAGCGGGCAAAAGAGACCCAGTACTTC; j_gene: TRBJ2-5; abundance: .; d_gene: .; v_gene: TRBV4-1
CDR3aa: CASPVSQPQHF; CDR3nt: TGTGCCAGCCCGGTAAGTCAGCCCCAGCATTTT; j_gene: TRBJ1-5; abundance: .; d_gene: .; v_gene: TRBV28
CDR3aa: CSVEIVELGREQFF; CDR3nt: TGCAGCGTTGAAATTGTAGAGTTGGGTCGTGAGCAGTTCTTC; j_gene: TRBJ2-1; abundance: .; d_gene: .; v_gene: TRBV29-1
CDR3aa: CASSLVRGHQPQHF; CDR3nt: TGTGCCAGCAGCTTGGTTAGGGGGCATCAGCCCCAGCATTTT; j_gene: TRBJ1-5; abundance: once; d_gene: TRBD1; v_gene: TRBV5-8
CDR3aa: CATSSVGQGRYEQYF; CDR3nt: TGTGCCACCAGCAGCGTGGGACAGGGGAGATACGAGCAGTACTTC; j_gene: TRBJ2-7; abundance: .; d_gene: TRBD1; v_gene: TRBV15